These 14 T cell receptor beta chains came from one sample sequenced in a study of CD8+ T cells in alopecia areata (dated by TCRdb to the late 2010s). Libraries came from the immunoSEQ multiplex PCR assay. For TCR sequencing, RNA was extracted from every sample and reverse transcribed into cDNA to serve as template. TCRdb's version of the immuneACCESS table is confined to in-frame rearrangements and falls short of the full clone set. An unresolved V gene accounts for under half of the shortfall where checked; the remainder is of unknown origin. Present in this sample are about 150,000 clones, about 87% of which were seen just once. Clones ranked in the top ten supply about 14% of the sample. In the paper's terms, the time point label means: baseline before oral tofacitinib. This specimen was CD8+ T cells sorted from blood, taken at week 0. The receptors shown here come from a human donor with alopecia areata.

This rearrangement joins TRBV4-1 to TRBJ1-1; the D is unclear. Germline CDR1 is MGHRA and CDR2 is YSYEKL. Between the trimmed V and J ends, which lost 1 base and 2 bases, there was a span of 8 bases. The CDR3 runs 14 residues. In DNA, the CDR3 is TGCGCCAGCAGCCAAGGTAACTCAAACACTGAAGCTTTCTTT. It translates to CASSQGNSNTEAFF.

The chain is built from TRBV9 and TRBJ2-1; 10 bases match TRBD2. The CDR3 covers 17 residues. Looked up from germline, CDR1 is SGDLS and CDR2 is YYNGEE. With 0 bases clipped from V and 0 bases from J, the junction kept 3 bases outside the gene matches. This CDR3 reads CASSVDPSGSSYNEQFF. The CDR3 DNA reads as TGTGCCAGCAGCGTAGATCCTAGCGGGAGCTCCTACAATGAGCAGTTCTTC.

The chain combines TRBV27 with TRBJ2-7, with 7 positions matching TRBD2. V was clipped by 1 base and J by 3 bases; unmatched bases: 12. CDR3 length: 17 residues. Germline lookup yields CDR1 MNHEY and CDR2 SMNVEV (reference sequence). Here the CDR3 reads CASSLFGGGSASYEQYF. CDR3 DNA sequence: TGTGCCAGCAGTTTATTTGGTGGCGGGAGCGCTAGCTACGAGCAGTACTTC.

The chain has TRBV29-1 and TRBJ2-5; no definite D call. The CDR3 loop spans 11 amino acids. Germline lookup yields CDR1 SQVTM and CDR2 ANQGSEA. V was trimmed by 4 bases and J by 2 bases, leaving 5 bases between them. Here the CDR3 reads CSVVQQETQYF. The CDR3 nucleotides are TGCAGCGTTGTCCAGCAAGAGACCCAGTACTTC.

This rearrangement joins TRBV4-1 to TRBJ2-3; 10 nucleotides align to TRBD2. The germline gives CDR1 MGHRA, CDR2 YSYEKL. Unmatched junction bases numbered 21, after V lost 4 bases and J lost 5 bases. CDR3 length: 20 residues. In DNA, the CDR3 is TGCGCCAGCAGCCGCCCCACAGGGCTAGCGGGAGCCCTAGGCAAAGATACGCAGTATTTT. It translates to CASSRPTGLAGALGKDTQYF.

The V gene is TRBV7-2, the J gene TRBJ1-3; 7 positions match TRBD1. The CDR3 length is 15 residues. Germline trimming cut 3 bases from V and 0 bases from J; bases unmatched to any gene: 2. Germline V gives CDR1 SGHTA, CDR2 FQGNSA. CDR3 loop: CASSFRQGSGNTIYF. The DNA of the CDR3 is TGTGCCAGCAGCTTTCGACAGGGCTCTGGAAACACCATATATTTT.

This CDR3 reads CASKFSTAYTDTQYF. In nucleotides, the CDR3 is TGCGCCAGCAAATTTTCTACAGCTTACACAGATACGCAGTATTTT. The chain recombines TRBV5-1 with TRBJ2-3; the D is unclear. Per germline, CDR1 SGHRS and CDR2 YFSETQ. The CDR3 runs to 15 residues. Trimming left V 6 bases short and J 2 bases short, with 16 bases between.

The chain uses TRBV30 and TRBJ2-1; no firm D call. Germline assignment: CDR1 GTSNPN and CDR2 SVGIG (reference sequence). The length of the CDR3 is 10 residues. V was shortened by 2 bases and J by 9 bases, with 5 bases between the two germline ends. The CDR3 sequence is CAWSRSEQFF. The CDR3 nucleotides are TGTGCCTGGAGTCGCTCTGAGCAGTTCTTC.

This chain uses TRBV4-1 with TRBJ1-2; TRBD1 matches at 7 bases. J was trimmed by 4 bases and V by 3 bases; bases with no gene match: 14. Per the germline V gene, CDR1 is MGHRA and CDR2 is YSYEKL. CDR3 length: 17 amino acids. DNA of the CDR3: TGCGCCAGCAGCCAGACGATACAGGGGCCCGTTGTCTATGGCTACACCTTC. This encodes CASSQTIQGPVVYGYTF.

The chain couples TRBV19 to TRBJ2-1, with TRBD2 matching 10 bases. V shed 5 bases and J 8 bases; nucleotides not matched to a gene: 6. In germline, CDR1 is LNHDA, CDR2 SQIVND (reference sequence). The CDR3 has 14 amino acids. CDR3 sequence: CASSSSGSFHEQFF. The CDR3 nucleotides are TGTGCCAGTAGTTCTAGCGGGAGTTTCCATGAGCAGTTCTTC.

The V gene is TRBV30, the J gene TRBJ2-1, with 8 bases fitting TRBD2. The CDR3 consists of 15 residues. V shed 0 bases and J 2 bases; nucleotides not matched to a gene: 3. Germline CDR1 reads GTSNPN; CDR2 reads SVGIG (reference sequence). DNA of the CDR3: TGTGCCTGGAGTGTGACTAGCGCTCCCTACAATGAGCAGTTCTTC. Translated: CAWSVTSAPYNEQFF.

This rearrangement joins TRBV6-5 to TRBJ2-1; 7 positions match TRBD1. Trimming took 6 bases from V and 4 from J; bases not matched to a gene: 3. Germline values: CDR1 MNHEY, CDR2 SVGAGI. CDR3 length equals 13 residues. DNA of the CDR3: TGTGCCAGCAGCATGGGACAGTACAATGAGCAGTTCTTC. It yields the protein CASSMGQYNEQFF.

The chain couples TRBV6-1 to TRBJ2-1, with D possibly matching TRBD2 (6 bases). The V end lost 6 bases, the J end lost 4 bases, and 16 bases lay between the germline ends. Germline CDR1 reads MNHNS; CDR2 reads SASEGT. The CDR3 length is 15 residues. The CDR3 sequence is CASRGLLSPYNEQFF. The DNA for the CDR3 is TGTGCCAGCAGGGGACTCCTTTCCCCTTACAATGAGCAGTTCTTC.

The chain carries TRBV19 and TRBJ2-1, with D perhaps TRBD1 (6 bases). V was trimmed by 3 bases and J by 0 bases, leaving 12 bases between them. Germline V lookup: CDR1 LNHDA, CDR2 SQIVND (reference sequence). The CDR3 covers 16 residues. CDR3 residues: CASSIVGASSYNEQFF. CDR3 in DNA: TGTGCCAGTAGTATCGTGGGGGCCAGCTCCTACAATGAGCAGTTCTTC.